This T cell receptor (beta chain) was found in a study of T-cell memory formation after mild COVID-19. TCRdb re-derived calls from the 5' RACE reads in MiXCR, one entry per CDR3 protein. Here the sample spans around 370,000 distinct CDR3 sequences, around a fifth being singletons. Trimming took 6 bases from V and 0 from J; bases not matched to a gene: 10. This CDR3 region has 17 residues. Sequenced sample: PBMCs or a T cell subset sorted from them (not recorded which). The chain employs TRBV12-3 or TRBV12-4 and TRBJ2-2; 7 nucleotides match TRBD1. This TCR was sampled from an adult woman who had mild COVID-19 (a few samples of this study predate the infection). Cell type and time point are not known. CDR3 nucleotides: TGTGCCAGCAGCCCCGGCCCACAGGGGTCGAACACCGGGGAGCTGTTTTTT. Its translation: CASSPGPQGSNTGELFF.